Below, 29 T cell receptor beta chains from the same sample are listed, as sequenced in a study of blood T cell repertoires in COVID-19. Clones were read by immunoSEQ multiplex PCR, and TCRdb kept only the in-frame ones, dropping some. Altogether a few hundred thousand clones are present, roughly 89% being singletons, with the ten largest covering about 8.9%. The sequencing input was PBMCs or T cells enriched from blood (not recorded which). The receptors shown here come from a woman aged 18 to 35 who had recovered from COVID-19.

The chain recombines TRBV7-3 with TRBJ1-1; 9 bases are shared with TRBD1. Germline V gene lookup returns CDR1 SGHTA and CDR2 FQGTGA. The V segment lost 5 bases and the J segment 2 bases; nucleotides outside the gene matches: 6. The CDR3 consists of 15 residues. This CDR3 reads CASSPKGQGNTEAFF. The DNA for the CDR3 is TGTGCCAGCAGCCCAAAGGGACAGGGCAACACTGAAGCTTTCTTT.

The J gene is TRBJ2-7, the V gene TRBV11-2; TRBD1 agrees at 8 bases. Trimming removed 5 bases from V and 2 bases from J; junction bases left unmatched: 5. This CDR3 comprises 14 residues. Germline CDR1 reads SGHAT; CDR2 reads FQNNGV. The CDR3 is CASSGGQGPYEQYF. The DNA of the CDR3 is TGTGCCAGCAGCGGCGGACAGGGCCCCTACGAGCAGTACTTC.

The genes are TRBV19 and TRBJ1-4, with 7 nucleotides matching TRBD1. CDR1 is LNHDA, CDR2 SQIVND, per germline (reference sequence). With 6 bases clipped from V and 6 bases from J, the junction kept 7 bases outside the gene matches. The CDR3 loop spans 14 amino acids. The CDR3 bases are TGTGCCAGTAGAATGGAGGGGGCGCATGAAAAACTGTTTTTT. It encodes CASRMEGAHEKLFF.

The V call is TRBV18, the J call TRBJ1-4; no clear D. V was clipped by 0 bases and J by 0 bases, with 5 bases between them. CDR3 length: 15 residues. Germline assignment: CDR1 KGHSH and CDR2 LQKENI. CDR3: CASSPPSSTNEKLFF. In DNA form, the CDR3 reads TGTGCCAGCTCACCACCGAGTTCAACTAATGAAAAACTGTTTTTT. The full variable domain, its missing parts supplied by reference TRBV18 and TRBJ1-4, is NAGVMQNPRHLVRRRGQEARLRCSPMKGHSHVYWYRQLPEEGLKFMVYLQKENIIDESGMPKERFSAEFPKEGPSILRIQQVVRGDSAAYFCASSPPSSTNEKLFFGSGTQLSVL.

The chain employs TRBV19 and TRBJ1-1; 7 bases line up with TRBD1. CDR1 and CDR2 from the germline V gene are LNHDA and SQIVND (reference sequence). The CDR3 totals 15 residues. Losses at the gene ends were 7 bases for V and 0 bases for J; bases not matched to a gene: 8. Here the CDR3 reads CASITTDRLNTEAFF. CDR3 sequence (DNA): TGTGCCAGTATCACAACGGACAGGTTGAACACTGAAGCTTTCTTT. Looking up the rest from reference TRBV19 and TRBJ1-1 gives the full variable domain: DGGITQSPKYLFRKEGQNVTLSCEQNLNHDAMYWYRQDPGQGLRLIYYSQIVNDFQKGDIAEGYSVSREKKESFPLTVTSAQKNPTAFYLCASITTDRLNTEAFFGQGTRLTVV.

V is TRBV5-4 and J is TRBJ2-7, with 9 nucleotides matching TRBD1. Germline lookup yields CDR1 SGHNT and CDR2 YYREEE (reference sequence). V shed 4 bases, J shed 7 bases, and the junction held 9 bases outside the gene matches. This CDR3 comprises 14 residues. The CDR3 DNA reads as TGTGCCAGCAGCCCCAGGACAGGGGAAGGGGAGCAGTACTTC. Translating gives CASSPRTGEGEQYF.

The chain joins TRBV7-3 to TRBJ2-5; 9 bases match TRBD2. CDR1 and CDR2 (germline): SGHTA, FQGTGA. V shed 1 base and J 5 bases; nucleotides not matched to a gene: 11. This CDR3 is 17 amino acids long. The CDR3 sequence: CASSLNGGRAARETQYF. As DNA, the CDR3 is TGTGCCAGCAGCTTAAATGGCGGGAGGGCCGCGAGGGAGACCCAGTACTTC.

The V and J genes are TRBV19 and TRBJ2-2, with 12 nucleotides matching TRBD1. This CDR3 spans 15 amino acids. J lost 8 bases, V lost 8 bases, and 9 bases had no gene match. Germline CDR1 is LNHDA and CDR2 is SQIVND (reference sequence). The CDR3 loop is CASGRGQGAGGELFF. The CDR3 DNA follows: TGTGCCAGTGGTCGGGGACAGGGGGCAGGTGGGGAGCTGTTTTTT.

The chain joins TRBV27 to TRBJ2-5; TRBD2 is a possible D gene (7 bases). CDR1 and CDR2 (germline): MNHEY, SMNVEV (reference sequence). The CDR3 extends over 18 amino acids. The V end was cut by 5 bases, the J end by 2 bases, with 24 bases between. CDR3 DNA: TGTGCCAGCAGTACGTGGGACGGGGGCCTCGGGGGGCAAGAGACCCAGTACTTC. It encodes CASSTWDGGLGGQETQYF.

The CDR3 loop reads CSAEVTGGEETQYF. Here the CDR3 DNA reads TGCAGCGCCGAAGTGACCGGAGGGGAAGAGACCCAGTACTTC. The chain has TRBV29-1 and TRBJ2-5; weak D call: TRBD2 (6 bases). Trimming shortened V by 7 bases and J by 3 bases, and 18 bases separated the two germline ends. Germline V gene sequence: CDR1 SQVTM, CDR2 ANQGSEA. The CDR3 has 14 amino acids.

The rearrangement links TRBV6-5 to TRBJ2-5, with 13 bases lining up with TRBD2. The CDR3 loop spans 15 amino acids. The germline CDR1 and CDR2 sequences are MNHEY and SVGAGI. Trimming cost V 6 bases and J 2 bases; bases outside gene matches: 3. The CDR3 DNA reads as TGTGCCAGCAGCCTGACTAGCGGGGGGCAAGAGACCCAGTACTTC. It is translated as CASSLTSGGQETQYF.

This chain links TRBV4-2 with TRBJ1-6; D uncertain. Trimming stripped 3 bases from V and 2 bases from J, with 14 bases between. The CDR3 totals 17 residues. The germline CDR1 and CDR2 sequences are LGHNA and YNFKEQ. The CDR3 is CASSHRGVGPYNSPLHF. The DNA for the CDR3 is TGTGCCAGCAGCCACAGAGGTGTTGGTCCCTATAATTCACCCCTCCACTTT.

This clone was picked up a small number of times. The same CDR3 also results from other DNA sequences found in this sample. This sequence joins TRBV9 and TRBJ1-1, with D unclear. Germline loops: CDR1 SGDLS, CDR2 YYNGEE. V shed 0 bases and J shed 0 bases, with 3 bases lying between them. This CDR3 region has 13 residues. Here the CDR3 reads CASSVAVNTEAFF. Written as DNA, the CDR3 is TGTGCCAGCAGCGTAGCGGTGAACACTGAAGCTTTCTTT.

The rearrangement joins TRBV6-5 to TRBJ2-7, with a weak D call TRBD2 (5 bases). Germline V lookup: CDR1 MNHEY, CDR2 SVGAGI. Trimming removed 6 bases at V and 0 bases at J, with 12 bases between. CDR3 length: 14 residues. DNA for the CDR3: TGTGCCAGCAGGACGGACTCCTACTCCTACGAGCAGTACTTC. This gives the protein CASRTDSYSYEQYF.

This clone was found a few times. V gene TRBV15 combines with J gene TRBJ1-5; 7 nucleotides align to TRBD1. CDR1 is LNHNV, CDR2 YYDKDF, per germline (reference sequence). CDR3 length: 17 residues. V was clipped by 0 bases and J by 7 bases; unmatched bases: 12. CDR3 nucleotides: TGTGCCACCAGCAGAGACCTAACAGGGGAAGAGGAACAGCCCCAGCATTTT. Amino acids: CATSRDLTGEEEQPQHF.

The chain links TRBV3-1 (or the pseudogene TRBV3-2) to TRBJ1-3; 7 positions match TRBD1. The CDR3 is 15 residues long. In germline, CDR1 is LGHDT, CDR2 YNNKEL (reference sequence). Losses at the gene ends were 4 bases for V and 4 bases for J; bases not matched to a gene: 7. CDR3 loop: CASSPSRGLGNTIYF. The CDR3 DNA reads as TGTGCCAGCAGCCCCTCTAGGGGGCTGGGAAACACCATATATTTT.

This chain uses TRBV9 with TRBJ1-4; D perhaps matches TRBD1 (5 bases). Trimming cost V 3 bases and J 4 bases, with 10 bases left between them. CDR3 length equals 14 residues. From germline, CDR1 is SGDLS and CDR2 YYNGEE. The CDR3 region has the DNA TGTGCCAGCAGCGCCAGACAGAATAATGAAAAACTGTTTTTT. This encodes CASSARQNNEKLFF.

This rearrangement joins TRBV6-2 or TRBV6-3 to TRBJ2-2, with TRBD2 matching 9 bases. The CDR3 covers 12 residues. Germline loops: CDR1 MNHEY, CDR2 SVGEGT. Trimming at V came to 4 bases and at J to 17 bases, leaving 8 bases not matched to a gene. The chain's CDR3 is CASSFSGLAGFF. CDR3 sequence (DNA): TGTGCCAGCAGTTTTTCGGGACTAGCCGGTTTTTTT.

The CDR3 DNA follows: TGTGCCAGCGCGGCTAGCGGGGTAGCGAGCTCCTACAATGAGCAGTTCTTC. Protein product: CASAASGVASSYNEQFF. The chain is built from TRBV3-1 (or the pseudogene TRBV3-2) and TRBJ2-1; 9 bases match TRBD2. J gave up 0 bases and V 8 bases, and 11 bases lay outside the gene matches. The CDR3 extends over 17 amino acids. The germline V gene has CDR1 LGHDT and CDR2 YNNKEL (reference sequence).

The chain is built from TRBV2 and TRBJ1-2; D unclear. The germline CDR1 and CDR2 sequences are SNHLY and FYNNEI. The CDR3 consists of 15 residues. Trimming stripped 11 bases from V and 5 bases from J, with 24 bases between. The CDR3 reads CAGGVGHHRGYGYTF. CDR3 DNA sequence: TGTGCCGGAGGTGTCGGGCACCACCGGGGTTATGGCTACACCTTC.

This clone showed up just once. The gene calls are TRBV2 and TRBJ2-4, with D tentatively TRBD1 (7 bases). V lost 0 bases and J lost 8, with 17 bases in between. This CDR3 spans 16 amino acids. Germline CDR1 SNHLY, CDR2 FYNNEI. The CDR3 loop reads CASSEAPGQRGDIQYF. The CDR3 DNA reads TGTGCCAGCAGTGAAGCTCCGGGACAGAGGGGGGACATTCAGTACTTC.

Worth noting for this clone: A junction end diverges from the germline sequence, so it may reflect a read error. The chain's CDR3 is CASSEEGATQYF. The CDR3, as DNA: TGTGCCAGCAGCGAAGAAGGGGCTACGCAGTATTTT. The chain couples TRBV6-1 to TRBJ2-3; TRBD1 might be the D (5 bases). CDR1 is MNHNS and CDR2 is SASEGT in the germline V gene. The CDR3 is made up of 12 amino acids.

The rearrangement links TRBV19 to TRBJ1-2; D not resolved. V lost 7 bases and J lost 5, with 17 bases in between. The germline V gene has CDR1 LNHDA and CDR2 SQIVND (reference sequence). CDR3 size: 14 residues. Here the CDR3 DNA reads TGTGCCAGTACCCCCCTCGGGGATCCGTATGGCTACACCTTC. This codes for CASTPLGDPYGYTF.

This rearrangement joins TRBV15 to TRBJ1-1; D not certain. CDR1 is LNHNV, CDR2 YYDKDF, per germline (reference sequence). CDR3 length equals 22 residues. The V gene lost 3 bases and the J gene lost 4 bases, with 36 bases spanning the gap. CDR3 amino acids: CATSSTPNSFRGIEPVGTEAFF. The CDR3 DNA sequence: TGTGCCACCAGCAGTACTCCAAATTCCTTTAGAGGGATAGAACCGGTCGGCACTGAAGCTTTCTTT.

This clone was observed a single time. The CDR3 DNA sequence: TGCAGTGCTAGTCGGACCCCACCCCTAGCGGGAGGTCAAGAGACCCAGTACTTC. This gives the protein CSASRTPPLAGGQETQYF. V is TRBV20-1 and J is TRBJ2-5; 11 bases match TRBD2. CDR3 length equals 18 residues. Trimming removed 3 bases from V and 2 bases from J; junction bases left unmatched: 14. Germline V gene lookup returns CDR1 DFQATT and CDR2 SNEGSKA (reference sequence).

The chain uses TRBV7-9 and TRBJ1-6; 9 bases agree with TRBD1. The V gene's germline CDR1 is SEHNR and CDR2 FQNEAQ (reference sequence). V lost 2 bases, J lost 9 bases, and 5 bases stayed unmatched. The CDR3 runs 15 residues. The chain's CDR3 is CASSLRTGAGSPLHF. CDR3 nucleotide sequence: TGTGCCAGCAGCTTAAGGACAGGGGCTGGTTCACCCCTCCACTTT.

V usage is TRBV10-3 and J usage is TRBJ2-3; 7 nucleotides agree with TRBD2. The germline V gene has CDR1 ENHRY and CDR2 SYGVKD. This CDR3 has 15 amino acids. J was trimmed by 4 bases and V by 6 bases; bases with no gene match: 10. CDR3 coding DNA: TGTGCCATCAGCCCAGGTCTTGGGGGGGCAGATACGCAGTATTTT. This gives the protein CAISPGLGGADTQYF.

This chain joins TRBV7-3 and TRBJ1-1; D gene ambiguous. The CDR3 runs 13 residues. Germline CDR1 and CDR2: SGHTA and FQGTGA. The germline V and J ends were trimmed by 5 bases and 6 bases, with 13 bases remaining between them. CDR3 sequence: CASSKNSGAEAFF. In DNA form, the CDR3 reads TGTGCCAGCAGCAAAAACAGCGGGGCTGAAGCTTTCTTT.

The chain has TRBV28 and TRBJ1-1; no reliable D call. The germline CDR1 and CDR2 sequences are MDHEN and SYDVKM. V shed 3 bases and J shed 0 bases, with 11 bases lying between them. The CDR3 is 15 amino acids. CDR3 bases: TGTGCCAGCAGTTTGGAGGTTTGGATGAACACTGAAGCTTTCTTT. The encoded protein is CASSLEVWMNTEAFF.